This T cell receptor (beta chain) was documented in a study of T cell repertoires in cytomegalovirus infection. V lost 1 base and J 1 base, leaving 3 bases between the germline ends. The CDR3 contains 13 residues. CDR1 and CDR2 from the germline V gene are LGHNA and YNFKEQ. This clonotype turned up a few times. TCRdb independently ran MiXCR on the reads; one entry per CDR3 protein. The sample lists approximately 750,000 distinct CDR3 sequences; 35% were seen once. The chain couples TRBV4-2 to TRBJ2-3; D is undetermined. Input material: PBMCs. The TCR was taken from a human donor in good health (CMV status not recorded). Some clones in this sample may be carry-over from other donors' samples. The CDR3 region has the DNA TGTGCCAGCAGCCAAGCGGGCACAGATACGCAGTATTTT. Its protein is CASSQAGTDTQYF.